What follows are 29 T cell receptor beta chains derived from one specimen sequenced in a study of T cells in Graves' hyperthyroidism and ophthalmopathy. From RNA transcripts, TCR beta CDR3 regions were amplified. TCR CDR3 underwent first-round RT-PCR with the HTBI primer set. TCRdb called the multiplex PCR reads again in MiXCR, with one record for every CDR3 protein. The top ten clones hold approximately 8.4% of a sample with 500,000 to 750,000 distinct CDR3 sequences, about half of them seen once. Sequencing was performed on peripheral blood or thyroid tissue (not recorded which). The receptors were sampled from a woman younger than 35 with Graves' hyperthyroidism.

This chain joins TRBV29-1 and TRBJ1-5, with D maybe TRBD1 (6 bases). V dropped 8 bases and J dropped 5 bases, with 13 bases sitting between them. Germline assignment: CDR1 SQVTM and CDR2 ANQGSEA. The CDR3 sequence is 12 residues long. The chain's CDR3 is CSSYQGYQPQHF. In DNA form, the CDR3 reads TGCAGCAGTTACCAGGGGTATCAGCCCCAGCATTTT.

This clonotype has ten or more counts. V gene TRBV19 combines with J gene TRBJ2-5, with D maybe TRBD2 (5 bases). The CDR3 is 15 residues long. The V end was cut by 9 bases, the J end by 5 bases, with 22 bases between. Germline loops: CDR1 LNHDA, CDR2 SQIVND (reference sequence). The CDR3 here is CASLPSGRDGETQYF. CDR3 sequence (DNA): TGTGCCAGCCTTCCATCAGGACGGGATGGGGAGACCCAGTACTTC.

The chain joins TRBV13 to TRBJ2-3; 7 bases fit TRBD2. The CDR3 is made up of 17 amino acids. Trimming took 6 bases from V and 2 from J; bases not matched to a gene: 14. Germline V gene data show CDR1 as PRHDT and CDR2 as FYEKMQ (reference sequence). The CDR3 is CASRNLGRAAPTDTQYF. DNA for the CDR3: TGTGCCAGCAGGAACCTAGGGAGGGCCGCCCCCACAGATACGCAGTATTTT.

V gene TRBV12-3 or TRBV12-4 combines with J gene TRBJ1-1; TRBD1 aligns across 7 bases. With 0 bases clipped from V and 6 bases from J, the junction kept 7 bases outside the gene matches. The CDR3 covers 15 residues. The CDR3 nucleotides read TGTGCCAGCAGTTTAGCACAGGGGCTTAATTCTGAAGCTTTCTTT. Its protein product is CASSLAQGLNSEAFF.

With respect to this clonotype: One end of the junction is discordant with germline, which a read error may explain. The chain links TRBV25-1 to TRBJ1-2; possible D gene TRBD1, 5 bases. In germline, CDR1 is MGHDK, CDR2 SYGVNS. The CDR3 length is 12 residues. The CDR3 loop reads CTSKTGAYGYTF. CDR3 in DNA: TGTACCAGCAAGACTGGGGCCTATGGCTACACCTTC.

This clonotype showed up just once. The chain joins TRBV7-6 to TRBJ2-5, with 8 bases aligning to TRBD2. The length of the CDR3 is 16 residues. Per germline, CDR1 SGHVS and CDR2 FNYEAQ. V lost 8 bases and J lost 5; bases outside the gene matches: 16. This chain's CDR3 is CASGGIAGSTGETQYF. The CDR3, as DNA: TGTGCCAGCGGAGGGATAGCGGGATCCACCGGGGAGACCCAGTACTTC.

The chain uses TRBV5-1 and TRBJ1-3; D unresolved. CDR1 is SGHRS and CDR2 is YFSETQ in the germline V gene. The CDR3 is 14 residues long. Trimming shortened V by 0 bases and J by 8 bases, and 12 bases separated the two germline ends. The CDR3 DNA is TGCGCCAGCAGCTTGGGGCGGGCCAGGCACACCATATATTTT. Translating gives CASSLGRARHTIYF.

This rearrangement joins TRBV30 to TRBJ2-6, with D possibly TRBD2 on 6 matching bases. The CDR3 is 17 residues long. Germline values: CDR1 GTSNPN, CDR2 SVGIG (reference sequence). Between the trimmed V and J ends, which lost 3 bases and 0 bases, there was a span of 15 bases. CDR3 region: CAWRPGRGSSGANVLTF. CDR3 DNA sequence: TGTGCCTGGAGGCCGGGACGGGGGAGCTCTGGGGCCAACGTCCTGACTTTC.

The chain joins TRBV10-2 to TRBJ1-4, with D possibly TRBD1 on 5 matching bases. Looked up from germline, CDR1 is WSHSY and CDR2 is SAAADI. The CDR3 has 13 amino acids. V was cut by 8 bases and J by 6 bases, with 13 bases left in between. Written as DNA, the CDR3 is TGCGCCAGCGGGGCGCCGGGGGATGAAAAACTGTTTTTT. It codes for CASGAPGDEKLFF.

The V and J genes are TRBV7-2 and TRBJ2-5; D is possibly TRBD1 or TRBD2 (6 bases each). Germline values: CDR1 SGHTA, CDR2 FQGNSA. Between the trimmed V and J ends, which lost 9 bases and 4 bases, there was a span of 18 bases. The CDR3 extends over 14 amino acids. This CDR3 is CASAPRGGPETQYF. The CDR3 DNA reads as TGTGCCAGTGCCCCACGTGGGGGGCCAGAGACCCAGTACTTC.

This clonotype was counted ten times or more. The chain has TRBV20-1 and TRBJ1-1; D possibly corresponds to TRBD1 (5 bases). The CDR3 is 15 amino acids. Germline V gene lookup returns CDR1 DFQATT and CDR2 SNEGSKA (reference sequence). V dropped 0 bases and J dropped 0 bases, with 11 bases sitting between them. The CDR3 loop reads CSARDWWGLNTEAFF. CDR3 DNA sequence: TGCAGTGCTAGAGATTGGTGGGGCCTGAACACTGAAGCTTTCTTT.

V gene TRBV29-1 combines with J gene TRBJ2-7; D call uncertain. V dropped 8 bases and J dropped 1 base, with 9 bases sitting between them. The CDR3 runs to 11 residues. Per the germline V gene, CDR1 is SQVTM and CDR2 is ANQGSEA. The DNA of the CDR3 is TGCAGCTTGGAAGTATCCTACGAGCAGTACTTC. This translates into CSLEVSYEQYF.

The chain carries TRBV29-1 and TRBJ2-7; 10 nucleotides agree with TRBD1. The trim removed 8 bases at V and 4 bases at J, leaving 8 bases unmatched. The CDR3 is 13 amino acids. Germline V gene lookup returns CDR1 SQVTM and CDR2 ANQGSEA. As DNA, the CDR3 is TGCAGCCAAGGACAGGGGGTTTCGTACGAGCAGTACTTC. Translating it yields CSQGQGVSYEQYF.

The CDR3 spells CAWTRASGGYEQYF. CDR3 DNA sequence: TGTGCCTGGACCAGGGCTAGCGGAGGCTACGAGCAGTACTTC. V usage is TRBV7-9 and J usage is TRBJ2-7, with 7 bases lining up with TRBD2. This CDR3 spans 14 amino acids. Losses at the gene ends were 11 bases for V and 3 bases for J; bases not matched to a gene: 13. Germline CDR1 and CDR2: SEHNR and FQNEAQ (reference sequence). The full variable domain, with the rest looked up from reference TRBV7-9 and TRBJ2-7, is DTGVSQNPRHKITKRGQNVTFRCDPISEHNRLYWYRQTLGQGPEFLTYFQNEAQLEKSRLLSDRFSAERPKGSFSTLEIQRTEQGDSAMYLCAWTRASGGYEQYFGPGTRLTVT.

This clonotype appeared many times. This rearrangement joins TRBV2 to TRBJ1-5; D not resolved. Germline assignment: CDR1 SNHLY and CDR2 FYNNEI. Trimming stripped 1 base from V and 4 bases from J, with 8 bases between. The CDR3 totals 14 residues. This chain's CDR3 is CASSEGVLNQPQHF. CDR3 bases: TGTGCCAGCAGTGAAGGAGTCCTGAATCAGCCCCAGCATTTT.

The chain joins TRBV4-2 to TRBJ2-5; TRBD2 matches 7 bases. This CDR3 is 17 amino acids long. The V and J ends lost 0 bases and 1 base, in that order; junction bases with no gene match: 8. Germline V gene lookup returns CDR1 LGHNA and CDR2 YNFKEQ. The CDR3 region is CASSQDGASGGQETQYF. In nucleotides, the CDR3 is TGTGCCAGCAGCCAAGATGGGGCTAGCGGAGGCCAAGAGACCCAGTACTTC.

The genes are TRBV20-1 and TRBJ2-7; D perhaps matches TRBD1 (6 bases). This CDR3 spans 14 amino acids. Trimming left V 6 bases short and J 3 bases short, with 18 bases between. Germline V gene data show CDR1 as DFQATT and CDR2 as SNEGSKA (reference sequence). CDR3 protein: CSALHQGHSYEQYF. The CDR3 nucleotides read TGCAGTGCACTTCACCAGGGACACAGCTACGAGCAGTACTTC.

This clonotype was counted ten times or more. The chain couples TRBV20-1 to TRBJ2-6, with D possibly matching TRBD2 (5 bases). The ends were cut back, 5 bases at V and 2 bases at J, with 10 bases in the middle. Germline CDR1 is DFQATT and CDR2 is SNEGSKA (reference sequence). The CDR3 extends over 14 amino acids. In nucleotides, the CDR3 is TGCAGTGCTTCGAAGCGGACTGGGGCCAACGTCCTGACTTTC. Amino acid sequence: CSASKRTGANVLTF.

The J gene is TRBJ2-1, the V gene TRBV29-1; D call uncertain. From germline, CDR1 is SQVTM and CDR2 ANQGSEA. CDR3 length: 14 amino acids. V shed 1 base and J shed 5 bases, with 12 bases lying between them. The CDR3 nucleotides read TGCAGCGTTGAAGCGAGCGCCTATAACAATGAGCAGTTCTTC. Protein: CSVEASAYNNEQFF.

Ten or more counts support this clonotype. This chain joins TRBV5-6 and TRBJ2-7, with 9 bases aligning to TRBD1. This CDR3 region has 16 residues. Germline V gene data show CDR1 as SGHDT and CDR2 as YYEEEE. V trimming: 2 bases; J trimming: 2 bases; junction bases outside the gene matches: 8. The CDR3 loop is CASSFAPGQGTYEQYF. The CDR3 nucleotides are TGTGCCAGCAGCTTCGCCCCGGGACAGGGAACCTACGAGCAGTACTTC.

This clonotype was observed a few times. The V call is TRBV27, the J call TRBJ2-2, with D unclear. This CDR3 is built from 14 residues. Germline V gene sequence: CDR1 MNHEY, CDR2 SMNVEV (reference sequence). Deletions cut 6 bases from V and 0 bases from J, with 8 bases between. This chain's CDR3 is CASSGASNTGELFF. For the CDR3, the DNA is TGTGCCAGCAGCGGAGCATCGAACACCGGGGAGCTGTTTTTT.

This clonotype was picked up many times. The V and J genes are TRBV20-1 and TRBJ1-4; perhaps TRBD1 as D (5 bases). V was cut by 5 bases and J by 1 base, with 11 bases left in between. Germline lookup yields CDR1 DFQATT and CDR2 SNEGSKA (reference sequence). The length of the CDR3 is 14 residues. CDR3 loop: CSAGGEETNEKLFF. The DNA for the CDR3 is TGCAGTGCTGGGGGGGAAGAAACTAATGAAAAACTGTTTTTT.

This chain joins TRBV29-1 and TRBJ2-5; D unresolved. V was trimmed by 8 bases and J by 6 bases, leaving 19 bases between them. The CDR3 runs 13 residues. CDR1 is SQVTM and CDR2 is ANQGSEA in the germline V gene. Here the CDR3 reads CSSSPGPRQTQYF. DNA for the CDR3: TGCAGCTCCTCACCAGGCCCGCGACAGACCCAGTACTTC. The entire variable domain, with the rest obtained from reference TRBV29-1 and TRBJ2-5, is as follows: SAVISQKPSRDICQRGTSLTIQCQVDSQVTMMFWYRQQPGQSLTLIATANQGSEATYESGFVIDKFPISRPNLTFSTLTVSNMSPEDSSIYLCSSSPGPRQTQYFGPGTRLLVL.

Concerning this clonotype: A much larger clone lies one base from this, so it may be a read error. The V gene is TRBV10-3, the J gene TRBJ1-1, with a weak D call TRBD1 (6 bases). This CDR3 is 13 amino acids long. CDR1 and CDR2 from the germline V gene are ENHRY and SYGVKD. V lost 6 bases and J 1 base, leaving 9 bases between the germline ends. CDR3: CAIRIRGNTEAFF. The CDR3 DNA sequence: TGTGCCATCAGGATCAGGGGGAACACTGAAGCTTTCTTT.

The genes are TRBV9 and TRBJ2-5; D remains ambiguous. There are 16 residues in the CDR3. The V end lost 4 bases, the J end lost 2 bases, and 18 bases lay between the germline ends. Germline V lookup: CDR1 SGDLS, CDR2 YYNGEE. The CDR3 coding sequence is TGTGCCAGCAGCCTTTCTATTCGCCCCCTACAAGAGACCCAGTACTTC. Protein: CASSLSIRPLQETQYF.

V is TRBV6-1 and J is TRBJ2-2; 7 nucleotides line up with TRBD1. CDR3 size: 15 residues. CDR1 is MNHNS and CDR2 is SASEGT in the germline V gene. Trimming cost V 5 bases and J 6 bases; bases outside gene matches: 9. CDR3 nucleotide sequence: TGTGCCAGCAGTTCAACCGGGACAGAGCCCGGGGAGCTGTTTTTT. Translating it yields CASSSTGTEPGELFF.

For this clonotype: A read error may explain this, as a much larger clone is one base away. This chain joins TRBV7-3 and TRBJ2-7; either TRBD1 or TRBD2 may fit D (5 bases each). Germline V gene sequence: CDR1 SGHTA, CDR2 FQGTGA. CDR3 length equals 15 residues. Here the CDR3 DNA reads TGCGCCAGCAGCCAAGGTAATCGGGGCCTCTCCGAGCAGTACTTC. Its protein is CASSQGNRGLSEQYF.

The CDR3 nucleotides are TGCAGTGAAGCGGGAGGTGGGGAGACCCAGTACTTC. It translates to CSEAGGGETQYF. This chain connects TRBV20-1 to TRBJ2-5, with 9 positions matching TRBD2. The CDR3 is made up of 12 amino acids. Trimming cost V 7 bases and J 5 bases; bases outside gene matches: 5. Germline loops: CDR1 DFQATT, CDR2 SNEGSKA (reference sequence).

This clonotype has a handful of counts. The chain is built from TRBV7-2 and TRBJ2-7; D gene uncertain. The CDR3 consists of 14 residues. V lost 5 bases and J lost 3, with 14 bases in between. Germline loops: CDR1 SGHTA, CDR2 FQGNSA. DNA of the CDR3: TGTGCCAGCAGCCCCCCGGCCAGGAGCTACGAGCAGTACTTC. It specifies CASSPPARSYEQYF.